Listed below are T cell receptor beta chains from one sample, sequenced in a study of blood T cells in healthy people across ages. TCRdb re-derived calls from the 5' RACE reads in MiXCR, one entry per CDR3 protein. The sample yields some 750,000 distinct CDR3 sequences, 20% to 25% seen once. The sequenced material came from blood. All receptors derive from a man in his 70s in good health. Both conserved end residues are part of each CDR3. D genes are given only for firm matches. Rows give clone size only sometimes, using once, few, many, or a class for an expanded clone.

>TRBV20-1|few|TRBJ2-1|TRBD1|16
CSARVPTGATYNEQFF
TGCAGTGCTAGAGTCCCGACAGGGGCAACCTACAATGAGCAGTTCTTC
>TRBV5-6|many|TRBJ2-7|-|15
CASSLVRGTSYEQYF
TGTGCCAGCAGCTTGGTCCGGGGTACCTCCTACGAGCAGTACTTC
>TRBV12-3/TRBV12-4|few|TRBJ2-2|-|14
CAGSVRDGPGELFF
TGTGCCGGCTCGGTCAGGGATGGTCCCGGGGAGCTGTTTTTT
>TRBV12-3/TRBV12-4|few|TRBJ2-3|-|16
CASSLAGAILRDTQYF
TGTGCCAGCAGTTTAGCGGGTGCAATACTACGAGATACGCAGTATTTT
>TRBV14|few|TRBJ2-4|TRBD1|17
CASSLTGAGLVKNIQYF
TGTGCCAGCAGCCTCACAGGGGCCGGATTAGTCAAAAACATTCAGTACTTC
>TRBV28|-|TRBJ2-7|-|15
CASSPYRTTAYEQYF
TGTGCCAGCAGTCCCTACCGGACTACTGCCTACGAGCAGTACTTC
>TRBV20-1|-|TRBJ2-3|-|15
CSAPKGGASTDTQYF
TGCAGTGCTCCCAAAGGGGGTGCGAGCACAGATACGCAGTATTTT
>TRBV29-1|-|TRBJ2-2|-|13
CSVATANTGELFF
TGCAGCGTTGCCACAGCGAACACCGGGGAGCTGTTTTTT
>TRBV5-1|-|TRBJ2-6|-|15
CASSSRGIGANVLTF
TGCGCCAGCAGCTCTCGGGGAATTGGGGCCAACGTCCTGACTTTC
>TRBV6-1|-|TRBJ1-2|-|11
CASSEVGGYTF
TGTGCCAGCAGTGAAGTGGGCGGCTACACCTTC
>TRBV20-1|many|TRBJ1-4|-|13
CSADTGEGEKLFF
TGCAGTGCAGACACTGGGGAGGGGGAAAAACTGTTTTTT
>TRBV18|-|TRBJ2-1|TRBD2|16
CTSSPQGLAGLDEQFF
TGTACCAGCTCACCACAAGGACTAGCTGGGCTCGATGAGCAGTTCTTC
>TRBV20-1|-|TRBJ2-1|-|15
CSARNTQSSYNEQFF
TGCAGTGCTAGAAACACACAGAGCTCCTACAATGAGCAGTTCTTC
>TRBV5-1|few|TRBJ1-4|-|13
CASSTKVDEKLFF
TGCGCCAGCAGCACCAAAGTGGATGAAAAACTGTTTTTT
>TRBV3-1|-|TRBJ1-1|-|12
CASSLSRGEAFF
TGTGCCAGCAGCCTAAGTAGGGGTGAAGCTTTCTTT
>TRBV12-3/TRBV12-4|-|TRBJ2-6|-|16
CASSLDRSSGANVLTF
TGTGCCAGCAGTTTAGACAGAAGCTCTGGGGCCAACGTCCTGACTTTC
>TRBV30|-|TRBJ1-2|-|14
CAWSVQTGDYGYTF
TGTGCCTGGAGTGTACAAACCGGGGACTATGGCTACACCTTC
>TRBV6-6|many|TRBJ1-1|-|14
CASSRSAGNTEAFF
TGTGCCAGCAGCCGCTCTGCGGGGAACACTGAAGCTTTCTTT
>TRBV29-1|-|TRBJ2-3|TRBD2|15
CSVERSGILADTQYF
TGCAGCGTTGAACGTAGCGGGATATTGGCAGATACGCAGTATTTT
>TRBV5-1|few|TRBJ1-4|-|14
CASSLEAGDEKLFF
TGCGCCAGCAGCTTGGAGGCAGGTGATGAAAAACTGTTTTTT
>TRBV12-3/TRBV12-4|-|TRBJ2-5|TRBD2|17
CASSLGASGGYQETQYF
TGTGCCAGCAGTTTAGGGGCTAGCGGGGGCTACCAAGAGACCCAGTACTTC
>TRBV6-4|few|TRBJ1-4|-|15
CASSDGTADNEKLFF
TGTGCCAGCAGTGACGGAACGGCTGATAATGAAAAACTGTTTTTT
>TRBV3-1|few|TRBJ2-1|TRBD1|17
CASSLGGTGSLGIEQFF
TGTGCCAGCAGCTTAGGGGGGACAGGGTCCCTAGGTATTGAGCAGTTCTTC
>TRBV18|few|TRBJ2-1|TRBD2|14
CASSPQTSGNEQFF
TGTGCCAGCTCACCACAGACTAGCGGCAATGAGCAGTTCTTC
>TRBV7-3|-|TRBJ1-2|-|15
CASSPQGGAGYGYTF
TGTGCCAGCAGCCCCCAGGGTGGGGCAGGCTATGGCTACACCTTC
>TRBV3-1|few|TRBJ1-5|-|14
CASSQHASNQPQHF
TGTGCCAGCAGCCAACACGCTAGCAATCAGCCCCAGCATTTT
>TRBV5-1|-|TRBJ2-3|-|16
CASSKSSGRSTDTQYF
TGCGCCAGCAGCAAAAGCTCAGGGAGAAGCACAGATACGCAGTATTTT
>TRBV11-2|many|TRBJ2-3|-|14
CASSLVVSTDTQYF
TGTGCCAGCAGCTTAGTAGTCAGCACAGATACGCAGTATTTT
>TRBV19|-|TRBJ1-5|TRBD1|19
CASSISETGVMGSNQPQHF
TGTGCCAGTAGTATTTCAGAGACAGGGGTAATGGGTAGCAATCAGCCCCAGCATTTT
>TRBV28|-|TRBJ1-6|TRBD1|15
CASSQGDRRDSPLHF
TGTGCCAGCAGCCAAGGGGACAGGAGGGATTCACCCCTCCACTTT
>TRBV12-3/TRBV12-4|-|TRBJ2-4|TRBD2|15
CASSLAGGLKNIQYF
TGTGCCAGCAGCCTAGCGGGGGGGCTAAAAAACATTCAGTACTTC
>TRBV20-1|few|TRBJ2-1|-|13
CSASRFGYNEQFF
TGCAGTGCTAGCAGATTTGGGTACAATGAGCAGTTCTTC
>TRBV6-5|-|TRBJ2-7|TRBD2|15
CASRVSGGASYEQYF
TGTGCCAGCAGAGTTAGCGGGGGGGCTTCCTACGAGCAGTACTTC
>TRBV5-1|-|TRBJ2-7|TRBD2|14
CASSSGLAGGEQYF
TGCGCCAGCAGCTCCGGACTAGCGGGGGGCGAGCAGTACTTC
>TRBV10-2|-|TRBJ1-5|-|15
CASKLGGGSNQPQHF
TGCGCCAGCAAATTGGGGGGTGGGAGCAATCAGCCCCAGCATTTT
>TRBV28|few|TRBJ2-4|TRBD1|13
CASIRTGGYIQYF
TGTGCCAGCATTCGGACAGGGGGTTACATTCAGTACTTC
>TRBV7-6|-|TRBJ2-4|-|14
CASSTSVNGDIQYF
TGTGCCAGCAGCACATCCGTAAATGGGGACATTCAGTACTTC
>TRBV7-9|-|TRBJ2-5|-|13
CASSRIVQETQYF
TGTGCCAGCAGCCGGATAGTCCAAGAGACCCAGTACTTC
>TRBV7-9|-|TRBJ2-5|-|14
CASSFLIGGETQYF
TGTGCCAGCAGCTTTCTAATCGGTGGAGAGACCCAGTACTTC
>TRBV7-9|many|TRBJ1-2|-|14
CASSLGISGYGYTF
TGTGCCAGCAGCTTAGGGATCTCAGGCTATGGCTACACCTTC
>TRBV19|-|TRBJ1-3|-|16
CASTLGQLNSGNTIYF
TGTGCCAGTACCCTGGGGCAGCTAAACTCTGGAAACACCATATATTTT
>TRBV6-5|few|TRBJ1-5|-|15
CASRYSRDSNQPQHF
TGTGCCAGCAGGTATTCCCGGGACAGCAATCAGCCCCAGCATTTT
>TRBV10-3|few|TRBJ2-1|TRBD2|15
CAISKGLAGVDEQFF
TGTGCCATCAGTAAGGGACTAGCGGGAGTGGATGAGCAGTTCTTC